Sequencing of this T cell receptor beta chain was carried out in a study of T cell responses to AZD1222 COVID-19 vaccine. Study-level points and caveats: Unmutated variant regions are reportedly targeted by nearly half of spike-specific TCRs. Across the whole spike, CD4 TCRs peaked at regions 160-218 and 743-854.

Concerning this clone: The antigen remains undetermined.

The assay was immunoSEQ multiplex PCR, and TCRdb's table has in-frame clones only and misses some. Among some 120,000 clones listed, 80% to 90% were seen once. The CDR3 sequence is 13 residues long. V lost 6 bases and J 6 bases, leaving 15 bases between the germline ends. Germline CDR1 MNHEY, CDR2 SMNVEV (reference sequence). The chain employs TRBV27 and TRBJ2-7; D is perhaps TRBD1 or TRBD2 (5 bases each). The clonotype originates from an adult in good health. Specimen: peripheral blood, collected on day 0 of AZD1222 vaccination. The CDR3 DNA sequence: TGTGCCAGCAGGGCCGGGACCCCCTTCGAGCAGTACTTC. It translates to CASRAGTPFEQYF.